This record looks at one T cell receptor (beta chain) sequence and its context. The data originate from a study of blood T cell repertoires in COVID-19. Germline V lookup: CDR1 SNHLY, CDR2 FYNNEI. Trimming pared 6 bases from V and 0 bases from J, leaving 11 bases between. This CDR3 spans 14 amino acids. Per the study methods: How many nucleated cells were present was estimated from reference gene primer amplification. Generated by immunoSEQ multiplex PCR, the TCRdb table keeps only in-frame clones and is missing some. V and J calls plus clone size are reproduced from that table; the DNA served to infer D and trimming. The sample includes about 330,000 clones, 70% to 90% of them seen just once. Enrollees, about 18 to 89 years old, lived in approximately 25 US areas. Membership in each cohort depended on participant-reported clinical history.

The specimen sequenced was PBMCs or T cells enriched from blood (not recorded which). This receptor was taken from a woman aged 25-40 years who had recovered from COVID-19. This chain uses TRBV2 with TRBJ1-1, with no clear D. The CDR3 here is CASRAFGVNTEAFF. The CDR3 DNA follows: TGTGCCAGCAGGGCCTTCGGGGTGAACACTGAAGCTTTCTTT. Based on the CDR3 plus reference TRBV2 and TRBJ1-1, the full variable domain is EPEVTQTPSHQVTQMGQEVILRCVPISNHLYFYWYRQILGQKVEFLVSFYNNEISEKSEIFDDQFSVERPDGSNFTLKIRSTKLEDSAMYFCASRAFGVNTEAFFGQGTRLTVV.